The 23 T cell receptor beta chains listed next were all sequenced from one sample in a study of T cell responses to AZD1222 COVID-19 vaccine. The data were produced by immunoSEQ multiplex PCR, yet TCRdb's version contains in-frame clones alone and is incomplete. Found here are approximately 100,000 clones, about 89% of them singletons; the top ten hold 3.7%. Source: peripheral blood, taken on day 0 of AZD1222 vaccination. The receptors originated from an adult in good health.

The rearrangement uses TRBV19 and TRBJ2-2, with 10 bases fitting TRBD1. The CDR3 runs 16 residues. Germline lookup yields CDR1 LNHDA and CDR2 SQIVND (reference sequence). V lost 6 bases and J lost 4; bases outside the gene matches: 8. The CDR3, as DNA: TGTGCCAGTAGGGTGACAGGGGGCCTGGGCACCGGGGAGCTGTTTTTT. Translated: CASRVTGGLGTGELFF.

The chain uses TRBV9 and TRBJ1-6; D unclear. V lost 1 base and J 0 bases, leaving 8 bases between the germline ends. CDR1 is SGDLS, CDR2 YYNGEE, per germline. The CDR3 runs to 16 residues. The CDR3 here is CASSVQSSSYNSPLHF. The CDR3 region has the DNA TGTGCCAGCAGCGTACAGTCCAGCTCCTATAATTCACCCCTCCACTTT.

V usage is TRBV7-2 and J usage is TRBJ1-1; no firm D call. The CDR3 consists of 15 residues. V gave up 2 bases and J gave up 0 bases, with 10 bases separating them. Germline V lookup: CDR1 SGHTA, CDR2 FQGNSA. The DNA for the CDR3 is TGTGCCAGCAGCTTAATTCCGAACCTGAACACTGAAGCTTTCTTT. Translating gives CASSLIPNLNTEAFF. The full variable domain, rest sourced from reference TRBV7-2 and TRBJ1-1, is GAGVSQSPSNKVTEKGKDVELRCDPISGHTALYWYRQSLGQGLEFLIYFQGNSAPDKSGLPSDRFSAERTGGSVSTLTIQRTQQEDSAVYLCASSLIPNLNTEAFFGQGTRLTVV.

The V and J genes are TRBV5-1 and TRBJ2-5, with D uncertain. Germline V lookup: CDR1 SGHRS, CDR2 YFSETQ. Trimming stripped 3 bases from V and 5 bases from J, with 2 bases between. This CDR3 has 10 amino acids. The DNA of the CDR3 is TGCGCCAGCAGCTCCGAGACCCAGTACTTC. Encoded protein: CASSSETQYF.

The chain employs TRBV6-2 or TRBV6-3 and TRBJ2-1, with 7 bases aligning to TRBD2. V shed 5 bases and J 13 bases; nucleotides not matched to a gene: 11. CDR1 and CDR2 (germline): MNHEY, SVGEGT. The CDR3 has 13 residues. CDR3 sequence: CASSRALGTNQFF. CDR3 in DNA: TGTGCCAGCAGTCGGGCCCTCGGGACTAATCAGTTCTTC.

The chain recombines TRBV2 with TRBJ1-1; D is unclear. CDR1 is SNHLY and CDR2 is FYNNEI in the germline V gene. V lost 4 bases, J lost 0 bases, and 15 bases lay in between. The CDR3 runs to 16 residues. The CDR3 DNA sequence: TGTGCCAGCAGTGGATCAGCGCCCCTAATGAACACTGAAGCTTTCTTT. Translation: CASSGSAPLMNTEAFF.

J is TRBJ2-2 and V is TRBV4-1; D possibly corresponds to TRBD1 (6 bases). Germline loops: CDR1 MGHRA, CDR2 YSYEKL. This CDR3 region has 15 residues. The V end lost 7 bases, the J end lost 6 bases, and 18 bases lay between the germline ends. CDR3 region: CASNHGGRGSGELFF. CDR3 coding DNA: TGCGCCAGCAACCACGGCGGCAGGGGATCCGGGGAGCTGTTTTTT.

J is TRBJ2-1 and V is TRBV9, with 7 positions matching TRBD2. The V gene end was trimmed by 0 bases and the J gene end by 8 bases; junction bases not matched to a gene: 11. The CDR3 has 16 amino acids. From germline, CDR1 is SGDLS and CDR2 YYNGEE. DNA of the CDR3: TGTGCCAGCAGCGTAGAGGGGCTAGCGGCACCTGATGAGCAGTTCTTC. It is translated as CASSVEGLAAPDEQFF.

The chain carries TRBV6-5 and TRBJ2-7; 9 bases fit TRBD1. V gave up 6 bases and J gave up 3 bases; unmatched junction bases: 6. The CDR3 spans 14 residues. In germline, CDR1 is MNHEY, CDR2 SVGAGI. The CDR3 here is CASRIGTGFYEQYF. The CDR3 coding sequence is TGTGCCAGCAGGATCGGGACAGGGTTCTACGAGCAGTACTTC.

V gene TRBV6-1 combines with J gene TRBJ2-2; 10 bases align to TRBD2. The germline V gene encodes CDR1 MNHNS and CDR2 SASEGT. This CDR3 region has 15 residues. The V segment lost 2 bases and the J segment 8 bases; nucleotides outside the gene matches: 5. The CDR3 DNA reads as TGTGCCAGCAGTGAACTAGCGGGGGTCGCTGGGGAGCTGTTTTTT. It is translated as CASSELAGVAGELFF.

V is TRBV9 and J is TRBJ2-1; 9 nucleotides match TRBD2. Germline V gene data show CDR1 as SGDLS and CDR2 as YYNGEE. V dropped 0 bases and J dropped 10; count of bases not matched to a gene: 8. The length of the CDR3 is 15 residues. The CDR3, as DNA: TGTGCCAGCAGCGTAGGTGCGGGGGGGCCCCGAGAGCAGTTCTTC. Amino acids: CASSVGAGGPREQFF.

The rearrangement uses TRBV21-1 and TRBJ2-7; no DNA check was done on the table's D call, TRBD2. TRBV21-1 is a documented pseudogene. The CDR3 is made up of 16 amino acids. CDR3 nucleotides: TGTGCCAGCAATAAAGGATGGGGGGGAGTATCCTACGAGCAGTACTTC. Amino acids: CASNKGWGGVSYEQYF.

The chain joins TRBV18 to TRBJ2-5; TRBD1 aligns across 7 bases. The CDR3 covers 14 residues. J gave up 2 bases and V 3 bases, and 3 bases lay outside the gene matches. Germline values: CDR1 KGHSH, CDR2 LQKENI. CDR3 nucleotide sequence: TGTGCCAGCTCACCCTCGGGACAGCAAGAGACCCAGTACTTC. As protein: CASSPSGQQETQYF.

The CDR3 DNA reads TGTGCCAGCCGCTATGGGGTTTGGCGAGAAAACACGGGCTACACCTTC. Residues: CASRYGVWRENTGYTF. The V call is TRBV19, the J call TRBJ1-2, with D unclear. This CDR3 has 16 residues. Germline-derived CDR1 and CDR2 are LNHDA and SQIVND (reference sequence). Trimming pared 9 bases from V and 8 bases from J, leaving 28 bases between.

The rearrangement joins TRBV5-6 to TRBJ1-1; possible D gene TRBD1, 5 bases. With 2 bases removed from V and 8 bases from J, the gap between germline ends came to 10 bases. This CDR3 spans 12 amino acids. Germline V gene data show CDR1 as SGHDT and CDR2 as YYEEEE. CDR3 sequence (DNA): TGTGCCAGCAGCTTTAGGACACCCGAAGCTTTCTTT. Protein product: CASSFRTPEAFF.

The V and J genes are TRBV19 and TRBJ2-7; D is unresolved. Germline CDR1 reads LNHDA; CDR2 reads SQIVND (reference sequence). The CDR3 loop spans 15 amino acids. V was pared by 5 bases and J by 0 bases, with 14 bases between. The CDR3 region is CASSATHLGSYEQYF. The CDR3 region has the DNA TGTGCCAGTAGTGCGACTCACTTAGGCTCCTACGAGCAGTACTTC.

The chain has TRBV2 and TRBJ2-7; possibly TRBD1 or TRBD2 for D (5 bases each). Germline values: CDR1 SNHLY, CDR2 FYNNEI. The CDR3 is 16 residues long. V lost 7 bases and J 4 bases, leaving 23 bases between the germline ends. The CDR3 bases are TGTGCCAGCACGATAGATCGGGACCGACCTTCTTACGAGCAGTACTTC. Translated, it gives CASTIDRDRPSYEQYF.

V gene TRBV2 combines with J gene TRBJ1-1; no definite D call. CDR3 length: 11 amino acids. V gave up 6 bases and J gave up 8 bases, with 10 bases separating them. Germline CDR1 is SNHLY and CDR2 is FYNNEI. The CDR3 region has the DNA TGTGCCAGCAGCCCCTACAACGAAGCTTTCTTT. Translating gives CASSPYNEAFF.

The J gene is TRBJ2-7, the V gene TRBV4-3; TRBD1 might be the D (6 bases). CDR3 length equals 16 residues. Germline CDR1 and CDR2: LGHNA and YSLEER. The ends were cut back, 0 bases at V and 2 bases at J, with 14 bases in the middle. The CDR3: CASSQDRAGATYEQYF. The CDR3 region has the DNA TGCGCCAGCAGCCAAGATCGGGCAGGGGCCACCTACGAGCAGTACTTC.

This sequence joins TRBV15 and TRBJ1-2; D gene unclear. Germline V lookup: CDR1 LNHNV, CDR2 YYDKDF (reference sequence). This CDR3 is built from 15 residues. V shed 0 bases and J shed 4 bases, with 12 bases lying between them. The CDR3 region has the DNA TGTGCCACCAGCAGAGATTTGGCCGAAACCTATGGCTACACCTTC. It codes for CATSRDLAETYGYTF.

The chain joins TRBV9 to TRBJ2-2; 8 bases are a match to TRBD1. Germline loops: CDR1 SGDLS, CDR2 YYNGEE. J lost 5 bases, V lost 4 bases, and 16 bases had no gene match. The CDR3 consists of 18 residues. CDR3 nucleotides: TGTGCCAGCAGCCCTCCCCCGGGACAGGTTCCGAGGACCGGGGAGCTGTTTTTT. Its translation is CASSPPPGQVPRTGELFF.

V is TRBV18 and J is TRBJ1-2, with no clear D. Between the trimmed V and J ends, which lost 0 bases and 4 bases, there was a span of 6 bases. This CDR3 spans 13 amino acids. Germline V gene sequence: CDR1 KGHSH, CDR2 LQKENI. CDR3: CASSPPLFYGYTF. The CDR3 nucleotides read TGTGCCAGCTCACCACCACTGTTCTATGGCTACACCTTC.

The chain has TRBV25-1 and TRBJ1-1, with D possibly being TRBD1 (5 bases). This CDR3 is built from 15 residues. The V and J ends lost 2 bases and 0 bases respectively, with 10 bases between them. Germline V gene sequence: CDR1 MGHDK, CDR2 SYGVNS. The CDR3 DNA follows: TGTGCCAGCAGTGAAGCGGTCAGGGTGAACACTGAAGCTTTCTTT. Protein product: CASSEAVRVNTEAFF.